This passage covers 25 T cell receptor beta chains from one sample sequenced in a study of blood T cell repertoires in COVID-19. TCRdb keeps only in-frame clones here, not all; method: immunoSEQ multiplex PCR. The sample shows about 190,000 clones, approximately 84% of them seen only once. Source material: PBMCs or T cells enriched from blood (not recorded which). These receptors originate from a woman aged 25 to 39 who had recovered from COVID-19.

The CDR3 region is CASSPVRASNQPQHF. The DNA of the CDR3 is TGTGCCAGCAGCCCCGTCCGTGCGAGCAATCAGCCCCAGCATTTT. The rearrangement uses TRBV6-5 and TRBJ1-5, with D uncertain. Trimming pared 6 bases from V and 1 base from J, leaving 13 bases between. Germline V CDR1 and CDR2: MNHEY, SVGAGI. The CDR3 extends over 15 amino acids.

This chain joins TRBV21-1 and TRBJ1-1; the table's D call, TRBD1, was not checked against the DNA. TRBV21-1 corresponds to a pseudogene. CDR3 length: 18 residues. The CDR3 region has the DNA TGTGCCAGCAGCACACCGGGGACAGGTTCCACCCAGAGTACTGAAGCTTTCTTT. It translates to CASSTPGTGSTQSTEAFF.

The genes are TRBV5-1 and TRBJ2-1, with D maybe TRBD2 (5 bases). The CDR3 covers 15 residues. Trimming took off 2 bases at V and 0 bases at J, with 9 bases between the two ends. Looked up from germline, CDR1 is SGHRS and CDR2 is YFSETQ. Here the CDR3 reads CASSFSGGSYNEQFF. For the CDR3, the DNA is TGCGCCAGCAGCTTTTCAGGAGGCTCCTACAATGAGCAGTTCTTC.

This chain connects TRBV28 to TRBJ2-7; D is ambiguous. V lost 3 bases and J 6 bases, leaving 6 bases between the germline ends. Per the germline V gene, CDR1 is MDHEN and CDR2 is SYDVKM. This CDR3 is built from 11 residues. The CDR3 loop is CASSFKREQYF. The CDR3 DNA sequence: TGTGCCAGCAGTTTTAAGCGCGAGCAGTACTTC.

There are a few counts of this clone. The V and J genes are TRBV15 and TRBJ1-6; unclear D gene. This CDR3 has 15 residues. The germline gives CDR1 LNHNV, CDR2 YYDKDF (reference sequence). The ends were cut back, 5 bases at V and 4 bases at J, with 12 bases in the middle. The CDR3 DNA reads TGTGCCACCAGCCCACCCCGGGGTTATAATTCACCCCTCCACTTT. It encodes CATSPPRGYNSPLHF.

Here the CDR3 DNA reads TGTGCCAGCAGCAAAGGGACGGGAGAAGAGACCCAGTACTTC. It codes for CASSKGTGEETQYF. The rearrangement joins TRBV21-1 to TRBJ2-5; TRBD2 is the table's D call, not checked against the DNA. TRBV21-1 counts as a pseudogene. The CDR3 is 14 residues long.

V gene TRBV14 combines with J gene TRBJ2-1, with 9 bases fitting TRBD1. The CDR3 contains 17 residues. The germline V gene has CDR1 SGHDN and CDR2 FVKESK. Trimming at V came to 4 bases and at J to 4 bases, leaving 11 bases not matched to a gene. As DNA, the CDR3 is TGTGCCAGCAGCCCCCTAGGACAGGGGTCATTTTACAATGAGCAGTTCTTC. This encodes CASSPLGQGSFYNEQFF.

The rearrangement uses TRBV2 and TRBJ2-1, with TRBD2 matching 12 bases. The J segment lost 10 bases and the V segment lost 7 bases, leaving 8 bases of the junction unmatched. The CDR3 has 14 residues. Germline values: CDR1 SNHLY, CDR2 FYNNEI. CDR3 sequence reads: CASTTWTSGTEQFF. In DNA form, the CDR3 reads TGTGCCAGCACCACATGGACTAGCGGGACGGAGCAGTTCTTC.

The chain links TRBV6-5 to TRBJ1-5; D gene unclear. Per germline, CDR1 MNHEY and CDR2 SVGAGI. This CDR3 has 10 residues. V gave up 8 bases and J gave up 5 bases, with 4 bases separating them. CDR3 sequence: CASFDQPQHF. CDR3 nucleotide sequence: TGTGCCAGCTTCGATCAGCCCCAGCATTTT.

This rearrangement joins TRBV5-1 to TRBJ2-1; 8 bases map to TRBD2. Trimming cost V 0 bases and J 7 bases; bases outside gene matches: 6. The CDR3 has 15 residues. The germline V gene encodes CDR1 SGHRS and CDR2 YFSETQ. The CDR3 sequence is CASSLAPGLGNEQFF. CDR3 bases: TGCGCCAGCAGCTTGGCCCCGGGACTAGGGAATGAGCAGTTCTTC.

The chain is built from TRBV29-1 and TRBJ1-3; the D is unclear. Trimming took 4 bases from V and 2 from J, leaving 9 bases between them. CDR3 length: 13 residues. Germline values: CDR1 SQVTM, CDR2 ANQGSEA. CDR3: CSVGLLAGNTIYF. The CDR3 nucleotides are TGCAGCGTTGGGCTCCTGGCTGGAAACACCATATATTTT.

The genes are TRBV3-1 (or the pseudogene TRBV3-2) and TRBJ2-7, with TRBD2 matching over 12 bases. The V gene's germline CDR1 is LGHDT and CDR2 YNNKEL (reference sequence). There are 16 residues in the CDR3. J was trimmed by 6 bases and V by 1 base; bases with no gene match: 7. The DNA of the CDR3 is TGTGCCAGCAGCCAAGGGGCTAGCGGGAGGGCCGGCGAGCAGTACTTC. This sequence encodes CASSQGASGRAGEQYF.

This clone was seen a single time. V is TRBV10-3 and J is TRBJ1-1; a possible D gene is TRBD1 (5 bases). Germline lookup yields CDR1 ENHRY and CDR2 SYGVKD. The CDR3 spans 15 residues. V shed 2 bases and J shed 2 bases, with 12 bases lying between them. The CDR3 is CAISETGSDNTEAFF. The CDR3 DNA is TGTGCCATCAGTGAGACAGGATCGGATAACACTGAAGCTTTCTTT.

V is TRBV10-2 and J is TRBJ1-2; tentative D call: TRBD1 (5 bases). This CDR3 contains 13 residues. Per germline, CDR1 WSHSY and CDR2 SAAADI. V lost 2 bases to trimming and J lost 5 bases, with 9 bases between them. Here the CDR3 DNA reads TGCGCCAGCAGTGAGGCAGGGAGGTATGGCTACACCTTC. Protein product: CASSEAGRYGYTF.

In this sample, this clone turned up once. V usage is TRBV6-6 and J usage is TRBJ1-5; the D is unclear. Per the germline V gene, CDR1 is MNHNY and CDR2 is SVGAGI (reference sequence). The CDR3 sequence is 13 residues long. Trimming removed 4 bases from V and 3 bases from J, with 7 bases in between. The CDR3 DNA reads as TGTGCCAGCAGTTCACAGTCCAATCAGCCCCAGCATTTT. Its protein product is CASSSQSNQPQHF.

The gene calls are TRBV5-6 and TRBJ2-6; 7 nucleotides line up with TRBD1. Per germline, CDR1 SGHDT and CDR2 YYEEEE. This CDR3 is built from 17 residues. The J segment lost 0 bases and the V segment lost 4 bases, leaving 7 bases of the junction unmatched. The CDR3 DNA reads TGTGCCAGCAGCCCGACAGGGTTTAACTCTGGGGCCAACGTCCTGACTTTC. Translating it yields CASSPTGFNSGANVLTF. The full variable domain, in which reference TRBV5-6 and TRBJ2-6 provide the parts outside the CDR3, is DAGVTQSPTHLIKTRGQQVTLRCSPKSGHDTVSWYQQALGQGPQFIFQYYEEEERQRGNFPDRFSGHQFPNYSSELNVNALLLGDSALYLCASSPTGFNSGANVLTFGAGSRLTVL.

This rearrangement joins TRBV24-1 to TRBJ1-5; the match to TRBD1 covers 10 bases. J lost 7 bases, V lost 4 bases, and 9 bases had no gene match. This CDR3 is 16 amino acids long. From germline, CDR1 is KGHDR and CDR2 SFDVKD. CDR3 protein: CATSDRDRGGGQPQHF. CDR3 DNA: TGTGCCACCAGTGACCGGGACAGGGGAGGTGGACAGCCCCAGCATTTT.

The chain is built from TRBV3-1 (or the pseudogene TRBV3-2) and TRBJ2-7; 9 nucleotides match TRBD1. V was pared by 5 bases and J by 1 base, with 3 bases of the junction left unmatched. Germline CDR1 is LGHDT and CDR2 is YNNKEL (reference sequence). The CDR3 spans 14 residues. CDR3 in amino acids: CASSGGQGSYEQYF. Here the CDR3 DNA reads TGTGCCAGCAGCGGGGGACAGGGATCCTACGAGCAGTACTTC.

The rearrangement links TRBV15 to TRBJ2-1; 7 bases are shared with TRBD2. V gave up 8 bases and J gave up 4 bases; unmatched junction bases: 17. CDR1 is LNHNV, CDR2 YYDKDF, per germline (reference sequence). The CDR3 consists of 17 residues. The CDR3 nucleotides are TGTGCCACCCTTCTCCCGCGGTCACTAGCGTTTTACAATGAGCAGTTCTTC. Translating gives CATLLPRSLAFYNEQFF.

This chain joins TRBV9 and TRBJ2-7; no definite D call. This CDR3 has 14 amino acids. Germline loops: CDR1 SGDLS, CDR2 YYNGEE. V was shortened by 2 bases and J by 2 bases, with 11 bases between the two germline ends. The CDR3 is CASSVSTVTYEQYF. The CDR3 DNA reads TGTGCCAGCAGCGTCTCTACAGTGACCTACGAGCAGTACTTC.

This clone was seen a few times. Here the CDR3 DNA reads TGTGCCAGCAGTCACAGGGACACCATATATTTT. As protein: CASSHRDTIYF. The genes are TRBV3-1 (or the pseudogene TRBV3-2) and TRBJ1-3, with D perhaps matching TRBD1 (6 bases). Germline CDR1 reads LGHDT; CDR2 reads YNNKEL (reference sequence). The CDR3 is made up of 11 amino acids. The V and J ends lost 6 bases and 8 bases respectively, with 8 bases between them.

This chain links TRBV28 with TRBJ1-2, with D unresolved. Germline V gives CDR1 MDHEN, CDR2 SYDVKM. V was pared by 6 bases and J by 2 bases, with 4 bases between. This CDR3 has 11 residues. The CDR3 nucleotides read TGTGCCAGCAGCGGGAACTATGGCTACACCTTC. As protein: CASSGNYGYTF.

The chain carries TRBV4-1 and TRBJ2-5; TRBD1 matches at 8 bases. The CDR3 is 13 amino acids. Germline trimming cut 8 bases from V and 4 bases from J; bases unmatched to any gene: 6. CDR1 and CDR2 from the germline V gene are MGHRA and YSYEKL. CDR3 sequence (DNA): TGCGCCAGCGGCAGGGGGCCGCTAGAGACCCAGTACTTC. Protein sequence: CASGRGPLETQYF.

The chain links TRBV7-9 to TRBJ2-7, with a tentative D call TRBD2 (6 bases). The CDR3 has 13 amino acids. Germline loops: CDR1 SEHNR, CDR2 FQNEAQ (reference sequence). V was clipped by 2 bases and J by 4 bases, with 9 bases between them. CDR3 nucleotide sequence: TGTGCCAGCAGCTTATTAGGAGGGTACGAGCAGTACGTC. Encoded protein: CASSLLGGYEQYV.

The gene calls are TRBV2 and TRBJ1-5; D unclear. V shed 4 bases and J shed 0 bases, with 4 bases lying between them. CDR3 size: 13 residues. The germline V gene has CDR1 SNHLY and CDR2 FYNNEI. DNA for the CDR3: TGTGCCAGCAGTGGTAATAGCAATCAGCCCCAGCATTTT. Translating it yields CASSGNSNQPQHF.